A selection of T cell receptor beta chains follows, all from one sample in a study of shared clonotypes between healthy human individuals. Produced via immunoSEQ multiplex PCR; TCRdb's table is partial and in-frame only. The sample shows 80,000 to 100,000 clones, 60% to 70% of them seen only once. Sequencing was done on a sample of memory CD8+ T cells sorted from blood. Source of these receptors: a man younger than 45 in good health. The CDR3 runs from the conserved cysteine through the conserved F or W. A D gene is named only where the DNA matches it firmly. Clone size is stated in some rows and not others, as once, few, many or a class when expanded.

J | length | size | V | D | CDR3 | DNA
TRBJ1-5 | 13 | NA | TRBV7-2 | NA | CASSPRYNQPQHF | TGTGCCAGCAGCCCACGCTACAATCAGCCCCAGCATTTT
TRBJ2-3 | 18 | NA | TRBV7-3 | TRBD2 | CASSLTGTLAGDTDTQYF | TGTGCCAGCAGCTTAACGGGGACCCTAGCGGGAGACACAGATACGCAGTATTTT
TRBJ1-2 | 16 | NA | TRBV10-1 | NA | CASSTEISRKTYGYTF | TGCGCCAGCAGTACGGAGATATCGCGAAAGACCTATGGCTACACCTTC
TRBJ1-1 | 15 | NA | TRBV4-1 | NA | CASSQDQNRGTEAFF | TGCGCCAGCAGCCAAGATCAGAATAGGGGTACTGAAGCTTTCTTT
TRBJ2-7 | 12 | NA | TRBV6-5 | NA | CASVASSYEQYF | TGTGCCAGCGTGGCCAGCTCCTACGAGCAGTACTTC
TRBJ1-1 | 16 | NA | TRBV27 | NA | CASKAVSGALGTEAFF | TGTGCCAGTAAAGCAGTTTCCGGCGCGCTGGGCACTGAAGCTTTCTTT
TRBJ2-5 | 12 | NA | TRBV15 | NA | CATSRVRETQYF | TGTGCCACCAGCAGAGTCAGGGAGACCCAGTACTTC
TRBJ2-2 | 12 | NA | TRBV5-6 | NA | CASSLPTGELFF | TGTGCCAGCAGCTTGCCCACCGGGGAGCTGTTTTTT
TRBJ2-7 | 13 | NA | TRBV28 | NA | CASGRTPSYEQYF | TGTGCCAGCGGCAGGACACCCTCCTACGAGCAGTACTTC
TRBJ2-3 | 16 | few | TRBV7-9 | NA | CAIDLRGASGTDTQYF | TGTGCCATCGACCTCCGGGGGGCTAGCGGCACAGATACGCAGTATTTT
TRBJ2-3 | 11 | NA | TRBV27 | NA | CASSPTDTQYF | TGTGCCAGCAGCCCCACAGATACGCAGTATTTT
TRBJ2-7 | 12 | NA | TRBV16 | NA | CASSRSLYEQYF | TGTGCCAGCAGCAGATCACTCTACGAGCAGTACTTC
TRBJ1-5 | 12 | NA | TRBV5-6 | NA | CASSLGDQPQHF | TGTGCCAGCAGCTTGGGGGATCAGCCCCAGCATTTT
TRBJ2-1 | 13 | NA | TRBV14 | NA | CASRHETINEQFF | TGTGCCAGCAGGCACGAGACTATCAATGAGCAGTTCTTC
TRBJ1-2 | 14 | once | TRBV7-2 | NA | CASSLIGEVYGYTF | TGTGCCAGCAGCTTAATAGGGGAGGTCTATGGCTACACCTTC
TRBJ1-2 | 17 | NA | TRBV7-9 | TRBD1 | CASSLYSWTGGFDGYTF | TGTGCCAGCAGCTTATATTCCTGGACAGGGGGGTTCGATGGCTACACCTTC
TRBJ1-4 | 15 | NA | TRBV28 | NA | CASSYSDWTNEKLFF | TGTGCCAGCAGTTATTCGGACTGGACGAATGAAAAACTGTTTTTT
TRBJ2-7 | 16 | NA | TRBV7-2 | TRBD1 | CASSLRAGGASYEQYF | TGTGCCAGCAGCTTACGAGCAGGGGGCGCTTCCTACGAGCAGTACTTC
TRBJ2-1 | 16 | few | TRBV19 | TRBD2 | CASTPGGLGFYNEQFF | TGTGCCAGTACCCCCGGAGGACTAGGTTTTTACAATGAGCAGTTCTTC
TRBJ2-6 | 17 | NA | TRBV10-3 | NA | CAIRGVQINSGANVLTF | TGTGCCATCAGGGGGGTTCAGATTAACTCTGGGGCCAACGTCCTGACTTTC
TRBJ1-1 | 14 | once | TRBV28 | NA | CATRGGAENTEAFF | TGTGCCACTCGCGGAGGGGCCGAGAACACTGAAGCTTTCTTT
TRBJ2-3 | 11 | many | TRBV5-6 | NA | CASSFADTQYF | TGTGCCAGCAGCTTTGCAGATACGCAGTATTTT
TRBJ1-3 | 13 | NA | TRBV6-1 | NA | CASSEVGANTIYF | TGTGCCAGCAGTGAAGTGGGGGCTAACACCATATATTTT
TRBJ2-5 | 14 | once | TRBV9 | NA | CASSPPDSPGTQYF | TGTGCCAGCAGCCCCCCGGACAGTCCGGGGACCCAGTACTTC
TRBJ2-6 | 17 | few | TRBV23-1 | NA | CASSQVRRSSGANVLTF | TGCGCCAGCAGTCAAGTCAGGCGAAGCTCTGGGGCCAACGTCCTGACTTTC
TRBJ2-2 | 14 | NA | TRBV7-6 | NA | CASSLAGDTGELFF | TGTGCCAGCAGCTTAGCGGGAGACACCGGGGAGCTGTTTTTT
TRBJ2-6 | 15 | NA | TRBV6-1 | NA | CASSGILSGANVLTF | TGTGCCAGCAGTGGAATCCTCTCTGGGGCCAACGTCCTGACTTTC
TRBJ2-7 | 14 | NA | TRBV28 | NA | CASSLRQSKSKQYF | TGTGCCAGCAGCCTACGACAGTCGAAGTCCAAGCAGTACTTC
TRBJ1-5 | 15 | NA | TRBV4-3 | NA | CASSQDGLSNQPQHF | TGCGCCAGCAGCCAAGACGGCCTAAGCAATCAGCCCCAGCATTTT
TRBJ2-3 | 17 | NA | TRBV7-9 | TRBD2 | CASSLDRLARLLDTQYF | TGTGCCAGCAGCTTAGACCGACTAGCGCGATTATTGGATACGCAGTATTTT
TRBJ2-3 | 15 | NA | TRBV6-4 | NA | CASSETASFTDTQYF | TGTGCCAGCAGTGAAACGGCTAGTTTCACAGATACGCAGTATTTT
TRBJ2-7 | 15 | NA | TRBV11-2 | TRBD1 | CASSLRQGPSYEQYF | TGTGCCAGCAGCTTGCGACAGGGACCCAGCTACGAGCAGTACTTC
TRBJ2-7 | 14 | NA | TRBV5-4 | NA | CASSLRAASYEQYF | TGTGCCAGCAGCTTACGGGCCGCATCCTACGAGCAGTACTTC
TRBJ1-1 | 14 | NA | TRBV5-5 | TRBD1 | CASSLTGANTEAFF | TGTGCCAGCAGCTTAACAGGGGCGAACACTGAAGCTTTCTTT
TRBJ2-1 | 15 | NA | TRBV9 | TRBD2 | CASSVEGTSGSEQFF | TGTGCCAGCAGCGTAGAAGGGACTAGCGGGAGTGAGCAGTTCTTC
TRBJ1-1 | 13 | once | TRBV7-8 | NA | CASSLVIGTEAFF | TGTGCCAGCAGTTTGGTCATCGGCACTGAAGCTTTCTTT
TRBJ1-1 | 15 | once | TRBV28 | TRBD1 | CASSSTGTGVTEAFF | TGTGCCAGCAGTTCGACCGGGACAGGGGTGACTGAAGCTTTCTTT